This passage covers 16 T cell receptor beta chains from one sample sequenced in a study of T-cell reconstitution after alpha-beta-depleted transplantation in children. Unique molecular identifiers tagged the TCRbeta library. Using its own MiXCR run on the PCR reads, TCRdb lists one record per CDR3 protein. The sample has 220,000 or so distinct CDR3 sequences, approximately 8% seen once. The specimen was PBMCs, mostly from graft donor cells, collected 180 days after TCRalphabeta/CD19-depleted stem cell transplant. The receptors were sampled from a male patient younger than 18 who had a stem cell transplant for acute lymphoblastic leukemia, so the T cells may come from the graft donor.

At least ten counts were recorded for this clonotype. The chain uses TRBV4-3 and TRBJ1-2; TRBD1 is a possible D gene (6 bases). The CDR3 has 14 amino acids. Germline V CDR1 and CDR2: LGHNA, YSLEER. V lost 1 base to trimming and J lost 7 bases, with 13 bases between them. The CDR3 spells CASSQGTGYGGYTF. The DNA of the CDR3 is TGCGCCAGCAGCCAAGGCACAGGGTATGGTGGCTACACCTTC.

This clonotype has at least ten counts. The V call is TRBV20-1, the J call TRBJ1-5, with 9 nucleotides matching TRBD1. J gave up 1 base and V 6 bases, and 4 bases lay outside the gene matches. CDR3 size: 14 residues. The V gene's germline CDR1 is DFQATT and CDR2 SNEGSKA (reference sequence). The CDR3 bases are TGCAGTGCGCCGGACAGGGGAAGCAATCAGCCCCAGCATTTT. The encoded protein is CSAPDRGSNQPQHF.

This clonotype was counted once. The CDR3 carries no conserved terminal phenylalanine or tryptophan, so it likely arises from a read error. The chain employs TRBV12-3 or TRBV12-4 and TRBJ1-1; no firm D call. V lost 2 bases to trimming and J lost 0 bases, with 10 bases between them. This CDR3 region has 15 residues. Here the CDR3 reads CASSLSQRMNTEAFY. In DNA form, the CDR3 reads TGTGCCAGCAGTTTAAGTCAACGGATGAACACTGAAGCTTTCTAT.

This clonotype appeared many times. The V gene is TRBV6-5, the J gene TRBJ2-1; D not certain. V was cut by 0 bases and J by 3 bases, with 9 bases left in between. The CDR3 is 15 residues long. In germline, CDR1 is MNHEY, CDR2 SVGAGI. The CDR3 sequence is CASSYSKYYYNEQFF. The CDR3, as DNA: TGTGCCAGCAGTTACTCGAAATACTACTACAATGAGCAGTTCTTC.

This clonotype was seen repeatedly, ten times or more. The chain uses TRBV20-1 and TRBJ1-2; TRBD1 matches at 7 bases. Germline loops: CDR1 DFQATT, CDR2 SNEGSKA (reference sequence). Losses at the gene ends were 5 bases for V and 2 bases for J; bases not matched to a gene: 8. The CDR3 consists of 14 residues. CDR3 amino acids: CSAQKQGSNYGYTF. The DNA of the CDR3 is TGCAGTGCTCAGAAACAGGGGTCAAACTATGGCTACACCTTC.

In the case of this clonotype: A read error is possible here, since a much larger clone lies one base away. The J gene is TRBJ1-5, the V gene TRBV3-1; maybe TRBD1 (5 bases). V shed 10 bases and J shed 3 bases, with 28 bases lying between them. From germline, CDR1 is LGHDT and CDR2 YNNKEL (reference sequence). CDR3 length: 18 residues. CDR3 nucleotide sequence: TGTGCCATCAGTTCGTCTACGTCAGGGAGCCCTTTCAATCAGCCCCAGCATTTT. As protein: CAISSSTSGSPFNQPQHF.

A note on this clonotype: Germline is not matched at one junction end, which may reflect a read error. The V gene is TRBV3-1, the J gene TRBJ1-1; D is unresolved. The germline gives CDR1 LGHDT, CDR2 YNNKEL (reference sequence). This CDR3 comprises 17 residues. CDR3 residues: CASCQDALGGLNTEAFF. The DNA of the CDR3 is TGTGCCAGCTGCCAAGATGCCTTGGGAGGGCTGAACACTGAAGCTTTCTTT.

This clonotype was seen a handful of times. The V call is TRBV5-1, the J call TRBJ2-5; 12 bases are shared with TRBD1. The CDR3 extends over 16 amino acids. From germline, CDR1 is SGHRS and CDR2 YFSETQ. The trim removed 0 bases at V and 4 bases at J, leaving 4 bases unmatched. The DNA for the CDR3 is TGCGCCAGCAGCTTGGACCGGGACAGGGGGCGAGAGACCCAGTACTTC. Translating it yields CASSLDRDRGRETQYF.

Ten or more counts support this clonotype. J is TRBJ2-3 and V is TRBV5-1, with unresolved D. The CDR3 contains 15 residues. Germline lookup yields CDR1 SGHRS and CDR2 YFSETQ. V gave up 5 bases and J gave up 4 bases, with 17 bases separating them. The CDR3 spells CASREQPLGPDTQYF. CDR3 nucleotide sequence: TGCGCCAGCAGAGAGCAACCTCTAGGGCCAGATACGCAGTATTTT. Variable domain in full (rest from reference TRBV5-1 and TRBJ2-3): KAGVTQTPRYLIKTRGQQVTLSCSPISGHRSVSWYQQTPGQGLQFLFEYFSETQRNKGNFPGRFSGRQFSNSRSEMNVSTLELGDSALYLCASREQPLGPDTQYFGPGTRLTVL.

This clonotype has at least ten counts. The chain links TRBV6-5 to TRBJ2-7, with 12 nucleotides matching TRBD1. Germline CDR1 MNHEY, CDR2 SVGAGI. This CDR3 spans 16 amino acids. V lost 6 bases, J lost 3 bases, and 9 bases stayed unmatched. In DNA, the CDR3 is TGTGCCAGCAGGGGGGGGACAGGGGGCTCTTACTACGAGCAGTACTTC. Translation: CASRGGTGGSYYEQYF.

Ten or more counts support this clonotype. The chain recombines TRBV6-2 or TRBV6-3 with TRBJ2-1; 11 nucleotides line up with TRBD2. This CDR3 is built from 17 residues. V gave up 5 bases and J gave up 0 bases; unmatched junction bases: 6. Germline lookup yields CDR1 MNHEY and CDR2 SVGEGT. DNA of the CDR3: TGTGCCAGCAGTCCCGGGACTAGCGGAAGCTCCTACAATGAGCAGTTCTTC. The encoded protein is CASSPGTSGSSYNEQFF.

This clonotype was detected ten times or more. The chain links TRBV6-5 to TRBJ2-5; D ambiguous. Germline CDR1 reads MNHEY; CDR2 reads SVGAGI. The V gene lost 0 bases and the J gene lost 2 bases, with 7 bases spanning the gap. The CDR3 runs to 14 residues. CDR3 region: CASSYSRLQETQYF. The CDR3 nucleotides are TGTGCCAGCAGTTACTCGAGACTTCAAGAGACCCAGTACTTC.

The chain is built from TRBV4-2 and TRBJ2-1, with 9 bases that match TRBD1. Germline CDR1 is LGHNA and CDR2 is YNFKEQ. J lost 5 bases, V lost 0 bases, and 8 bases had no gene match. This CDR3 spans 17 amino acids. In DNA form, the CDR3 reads TGTGCCAGCAGCCAAGAATCGGGCGGGACAGGGAACAATGAGCAGTTCTTC. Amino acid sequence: CASSQESGGTGNNEQFF.

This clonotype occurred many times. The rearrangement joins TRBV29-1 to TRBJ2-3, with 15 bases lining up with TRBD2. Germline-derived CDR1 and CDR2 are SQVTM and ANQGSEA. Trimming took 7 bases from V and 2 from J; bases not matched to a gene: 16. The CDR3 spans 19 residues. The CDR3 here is CSAIQGRGLAGGFTDTQYF. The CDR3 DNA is TGCAGCGCTATACAGGGACGGGGACTAGCGGGGGGATTCACAGATACGCAGTATTTT.

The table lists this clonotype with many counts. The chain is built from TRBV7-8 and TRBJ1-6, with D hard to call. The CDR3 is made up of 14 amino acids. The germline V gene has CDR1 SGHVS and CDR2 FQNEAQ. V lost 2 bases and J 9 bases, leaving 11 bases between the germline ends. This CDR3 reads CASSLTLGISPLHF. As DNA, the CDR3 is TGTGCCAGCAGCTTAACTTTGGGGATTTCACCCCTCCACTTT.

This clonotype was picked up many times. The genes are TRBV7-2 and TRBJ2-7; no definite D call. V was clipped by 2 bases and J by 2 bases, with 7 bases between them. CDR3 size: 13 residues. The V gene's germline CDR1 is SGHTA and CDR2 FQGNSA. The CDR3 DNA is TGTGCCAGCAGCTTACAAGGTCCCTACGAGCAGTACTTC. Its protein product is CASSLQGPYEQYF. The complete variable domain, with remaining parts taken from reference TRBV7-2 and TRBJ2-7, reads GAGVSQSPSNKVTEKGKDVELRCDPISGHTALYWYRQSLGQGLEFLIYFQGNSAPDKSGLPSDRFSAERTGGSVSTLTIQRTQQEDSAVYLCASSLQGPYEQYFGPGTRLTVT.